This is a list of T cell receptor beta chains from one sample in a study of vaccination and CD4 T cells after COVID-19. Via MiXCR, TCRdb re-called the PCR reads, giving one row per CDR3 protein. The sample has 5,000 to 8,000 distinct CDR3 sequences; roughly 18% are singletons. Antigens of these TCRs are unknown. Sequenced: CD4+ T cells from blood, cultured in vitro. The receptors derive from a human donor who had recovered from COVID-19. The CDR3 runs from the conserved cysteine through the conserved F or W. The order of the fields is J gene, V gene, CDR3 protein.

j_call: TRBJ2-5; v_call: TRBV28; cdr3_aa: CASSFYRDGLSVKMETQYF
j_call: TRBJ2-1; v_call: TRBV6-1; cdr3_aa: CASSGLDGPSYNEQFF
j_call: TRBJ1-2; v_call: TRBV7-6; cdr3_aa: CASSLGGGAGYGYTF
j_call: TRBJ2-7; v_call: TRBV9; cdr3_aa: CASSLGSGTYEQYF
j_call: TRBJ2-4; v_call: TRBV9; cdr3_aa: CASSGTGRNIQYF
j_call: TRBJ2-3; v_call: TRBV20-1; cdr3_aa: CSGGTPDTQYF
j_call: TRBJ2-2; v_call: TRBV7-9; cdr3_aa: CASSLTGTGELFF
j_call: TRBJ2-5; v_call: TRBV18; cdr3_aa: CASSPGWATSGETQYF
j_call: TRBJ1-1; v_call: TRBV12-3/TRBV12-4; cdr3_aa: CASSLRQTNTEAFF
j_call: TRBJ2-7; v_call: TRBV7-9; cdr3_aa: CASSPDGVTYEQYF
j_call: TRBJ1-1; v_call: TRBV7-9; cdr3_aa: CASSFYPGTGATGAFF
j_call: TRBJ2-7; v_call: TRBV4-1; cdr3_aa: CASSAGQNSYEQYF
j_call: TRBJ1-2; v_call: TRBV19; cdr3_aa: CASSPGRIPYGYTF
j_call: TRBJ2-3; v_call: TRBV12-3/TRBV12-4; cdr3_aa: CASSSFRKTSTDTQYF
j_call: TRBJ2-7; v_call: TRBV20-1; cdr3_aa: CSAGSKSYEQYF
j_call: TRBJ1-6; v_call: TRBV19; cdr3_aa: CASSAGLPTGSYNSPLHF
j_call: TRBJ2-3; v_call: TRBV12-3/TRBV12-4; cdr3_aa: CASTPGHSTDTQYF
j_call: TRBJ1-1; v_call: TRBV6-1; cdr3_aa: CASTITGAPEAFF
j_call: TRBJ2-5; v_call: TRBV7-7; cdr3_aa: CASSLGPTSETQYF
j_call: TRBJ2-5; v_call: TRBV18; cdr3_aa: CASSPLGGPLGETQYF
j_call: TRBJ2-5; v_call: TRBV7-6; cdr3_aa: CASSAPQETQYF
j_call: TRBJ1-5; v_call: TRBV6-1; cdr3_aa: CASSGAARNQPQHF
j_call: TRBJ1-5; v_call: TRBV20-1; cdr3_aa: CSASRSGVGQPQHF
j_call: TRBJ1-1; v_call: TRBV5-6; cdr3_aa: CASSLFGGRDTEAFF
j_call: TRBJ2-5; v_call: TRBV6-4; cdr3_aa: CASSRGRGETQYF
j_call: TRBJ2-1; v_call: TRBV7-9; cdr3_aa: CASSLGLLSYNEQFF
j_call: TRBJ1-1; v_call: TRBV2; cdr3_aa: CASSLRGRDTEAFF